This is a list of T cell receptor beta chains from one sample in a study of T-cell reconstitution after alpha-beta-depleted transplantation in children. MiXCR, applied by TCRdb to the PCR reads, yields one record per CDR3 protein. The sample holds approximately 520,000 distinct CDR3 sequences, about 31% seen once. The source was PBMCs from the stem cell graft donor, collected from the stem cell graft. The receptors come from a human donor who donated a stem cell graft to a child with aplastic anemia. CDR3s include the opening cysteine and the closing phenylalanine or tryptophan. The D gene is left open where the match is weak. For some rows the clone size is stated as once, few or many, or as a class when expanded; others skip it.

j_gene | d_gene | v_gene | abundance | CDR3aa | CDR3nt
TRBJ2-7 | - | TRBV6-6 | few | CASMGGEQYF | TGTGCCAGCATGGGGGGCGAGCAGTACTTC
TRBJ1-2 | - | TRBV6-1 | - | CASSDGARTYGYTF | TGTGCCAGCAGCGATGGGGCACGCACCTATGGCTACACCTTC
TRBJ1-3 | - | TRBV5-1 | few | CASSVDGADSGNTIYF | TGCGCCAGCAGCGTAGACGGGGCTGATTCTGGAAACACCATATATTTT
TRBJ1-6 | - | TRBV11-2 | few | CASSSSNRNSPLHF | TGTGCCAGCAGCTCTTCCAACAGGAATTCACCCCTCCACTTT
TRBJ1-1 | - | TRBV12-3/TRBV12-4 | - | CASSLMGGSGTEAFF | TGTGCCAGCAGTTTAATGGGGGGGAGCGGGACTGAAGCTTTCTTT
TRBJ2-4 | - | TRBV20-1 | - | CSADRQYKAKNIQYF | TGCAGCGCAGATCGACAGTACAAAGCCAAAAACATTCAGTACTTC
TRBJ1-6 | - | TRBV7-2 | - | CASSWGTGEFSPLHF | TGTGCCAGCAGCTGGGGGACGGGGGAGTTTTCACCCCTCCACTTT
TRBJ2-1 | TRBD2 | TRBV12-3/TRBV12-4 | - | CASSTSGRGVEQFF | TGTGCCAGCAGTACTAGCGGGAGGGGAGTTGAGCAGTTCTTC
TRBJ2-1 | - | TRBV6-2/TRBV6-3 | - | CASSFREGANEQFF | TGTGCCAGCAGTTTTCGGGAGGGGGCCAATGAGCAGTTCTTC
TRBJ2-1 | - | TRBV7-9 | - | CASSFQRPTYNEQFF | TGTGCCAGCAGCTTTCAACGGCCTACCTACAATGAGCAGTTCTTC
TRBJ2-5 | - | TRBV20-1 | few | CSARGDSWGPHQETQYF | TGCAGTGCTAGAGGCGACAGTTGGGGGCCTCACCAAGAGACCCAGTACTTC
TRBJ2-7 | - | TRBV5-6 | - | CASSPPPGWGYEQYF | TGTGCCAGCTCCCCACCACCCGGGTGGGGTTACGAGCAGTACTTC
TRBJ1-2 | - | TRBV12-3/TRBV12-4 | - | CASSVGEGYGYTF | TGTGCCTCCTCCGTGGGGGAGGGCTATGGCTACACCTTC
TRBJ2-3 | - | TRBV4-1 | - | CASSQEGGLIATDTQYF | TGCGCCAGCAGCCAAGAGGGAGGCCTCATCGCCACAGATACGCAGTATTTT
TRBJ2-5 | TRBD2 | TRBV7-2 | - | CASSLTSGRDGTQYF | TGTGCCAGCAGCTTAACTAGCGGGAGGGACGGGACCCAGTACTTC
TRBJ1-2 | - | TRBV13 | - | CASSLGRGRDGYTF | TGTGCCAGCAGCTTAGGCCGGGGGCGGGATGGCTACACCTTC
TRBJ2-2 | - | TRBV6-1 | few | CASSEGQPYGPGELFF | TGTGCCAGCAGTGAAGGGCAGCCATACGGCCCCGGGGAGCTGTTTTTT
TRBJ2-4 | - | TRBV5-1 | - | CASSPGRSFAKNIQYF | TGCGCCAGCAGCCCAGGACGGAGCTTCGCCAAAAACATTCAGTACTTC
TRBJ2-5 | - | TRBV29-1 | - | CSVGFPVRETQYF | TGCAGCGTTGGCTTTCCTGTTAGGGAGACCCAGTACTTC
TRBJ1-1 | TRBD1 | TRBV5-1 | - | CASSPGTGWGGSEAFF | TGCGCCAGCAGCCCCGGGACAGGTTGGGGAGGGTCTGAAGCTTTCTTT
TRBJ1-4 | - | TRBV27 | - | CPSRPRGEKLFF | TGTCCCAGCAGACCACGTGGGGAAAAACTGTTTTTT
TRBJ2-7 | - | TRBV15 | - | CATKLKGENYEQYF | TGTGCCACCAAGCTGAAGGGGGAGAACTACGAGCAGTACTTC
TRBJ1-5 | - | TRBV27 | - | CASSPPGRINQPQHF | TGTGCCAGCAGCCCTCCAGGACGGATAAATCAGCCCCAGCATTTT